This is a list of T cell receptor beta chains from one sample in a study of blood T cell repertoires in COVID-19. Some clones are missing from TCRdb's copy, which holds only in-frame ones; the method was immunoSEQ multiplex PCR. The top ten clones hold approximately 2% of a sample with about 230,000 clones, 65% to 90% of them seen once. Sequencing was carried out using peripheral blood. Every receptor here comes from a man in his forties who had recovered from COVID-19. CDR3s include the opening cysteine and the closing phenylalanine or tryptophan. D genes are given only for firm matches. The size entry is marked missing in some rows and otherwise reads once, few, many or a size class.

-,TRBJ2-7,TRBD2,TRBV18,TGTGCCAGCTCACCACAGACTAGCGGGGCCTCCTACGAGCAGTACTTC,CASSPQTSGASYEQYF
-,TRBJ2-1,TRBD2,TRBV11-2,TGTGCCAGCAGATTGGGACTAGCGGGGATAGGTGAGCAGTTCTTC,CASRLGLAGIGEQFF
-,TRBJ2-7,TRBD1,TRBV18,TGTGCCAGCTCACCCACGACAGGGGGTGGCGAGCAGTACTTC,CASSPTTGGGEQYF
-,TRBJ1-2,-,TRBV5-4,TGTGCCAGCAGCTTGGCAGGGATCGGGCATACTTATGGCTACACCTTC,CASSLAGIGHTYGYTF
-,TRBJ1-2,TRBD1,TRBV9,TGTGCCAGCAGCGCCGAGTGGGGACAGGGAGTTTATGGCTACACCTTC,CASSAEWGQGVYGYTF
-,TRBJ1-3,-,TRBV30,TGTGCCTGGAGTCTAAGTAACACCATATATTTT,CAWSLSNTIYF
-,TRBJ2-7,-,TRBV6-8,TGTGCCAGCAGTTACAAGCCAGAGGACGAGCAGTACTTC,CASSYKPEDEQYF
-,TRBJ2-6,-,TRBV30,TGTGCCGGGCAGGGGCACGGGGCCAACGTCCTGACTTTC,CAGQGHGANVLTF
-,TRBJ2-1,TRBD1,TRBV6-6,TGTGCCAGCAGTTACGGGGACAGGGGGCCCAATGAGCAGTTCTTC,CASSYGDRGPNEQFF
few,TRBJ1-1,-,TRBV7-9,TGTGCCAGCAGCTCAGATCTTATGAACACTGAAGCTTTCTTT,CASSSDLMNTEAFF
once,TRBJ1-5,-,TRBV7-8,TGTGCCAGCAGCTTAGCTCGGGGTCAGCCCCAGCATTTT,CASSLARGQPQHF
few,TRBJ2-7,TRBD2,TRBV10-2,TGCGCCAGCAGTCTGACTAGCGGGGGGTCCGACGAGCAGTACTTC,CASSLTSGGSDEQYF
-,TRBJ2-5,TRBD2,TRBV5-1,TGCGCCAGCAGCTCCTCCCCAGCGGGGGGTTCCCAAGAGACCCAGTACTTC,CASSSSPAGGSQETQYF
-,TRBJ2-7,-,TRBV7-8,TGTGCCAGCAGCTTAGCGGTGCTAGCAGGAGGCGAGCAGTACTTC,CASSLAVLAGGEQYF
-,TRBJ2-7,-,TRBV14,TGTGCCAGCAGCCAACGCAGGTACGAGCAGTACTTC,CASSQRRYEQYF
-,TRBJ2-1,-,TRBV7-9,TGTGCCAGCAGCTTAGATTTCGGGCAGTTCTTC,CASSLDFGQFF
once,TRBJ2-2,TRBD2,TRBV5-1,TGCGCCAGCAGCCAGACTAGCGGGAGATTCCCCGGGGAGCTGTTTTTT,CASSQTSGRFPGELFF
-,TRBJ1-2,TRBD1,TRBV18,TGTGCCAGCTCACCAGGGGACAGGGGTGGCTACACCTTC,CASSPGDRGGYTF
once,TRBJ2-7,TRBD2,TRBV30,TGTGCCTGGAGGGGACTAGCGGGAGACTACGAGCAGTACTTC,CAWRGLAGDYEQYF
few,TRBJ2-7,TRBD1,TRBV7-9,TGTGCCAGCAGCTCGTTCGACAGGGCGGTCGAGTACTTC,CASSSFDRAVEYF
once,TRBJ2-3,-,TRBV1,TGCACCAGCAGCCAAGAGGGCCCGAGGGCAGATACGCAGTATTTT,CTSSQEGPRADTQYF
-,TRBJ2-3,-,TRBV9,TGTGCCAGCAGCCCCCGGATGGGGGCACCTAGCACAGATACGCAGTATTTT,CASSPRMGAPSTDTQYF
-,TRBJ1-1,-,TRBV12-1,TGTGCCAGCAGCTCCTTCTTTACGACAGGGGGCGATTTTGGCACTGAAGCTTTCTTT,CASSSFFTTGGDFGTEAFF
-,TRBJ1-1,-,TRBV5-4,TGTGCCAGCAGCTTCTCGACAGCGAACACTGAAGCTTTCTTT,CASSFSTANTEAFF
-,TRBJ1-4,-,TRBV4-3,TGCGCCAGCAGCCAGGACTACAAATACAATGAAAAACTGTTTTTT,CASSQDYKYNEKLFF
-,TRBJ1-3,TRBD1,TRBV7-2,TGTGCCAGCAGCTTAGGGGGACAGTTCTCTGGAAACACCATATATTTT,CASSLGGQFSGNTIYF
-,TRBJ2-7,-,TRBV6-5,TGTGCCACCGCGGGATCAGTCTCCTACGAGCAGTACTTC,CATAGSVSYEQYF
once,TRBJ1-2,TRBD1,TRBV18,TGTGCCAGCTCACCAGGGACAGGCTCCGGTGGCTACACCTTC,CASSPGTGSGGYTF
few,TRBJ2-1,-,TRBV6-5,TGTGCCAGCAGGCCGGGGGTCCGAAGGGTTGAGCAGTTCTTC,CASRPGVRRVEQFF
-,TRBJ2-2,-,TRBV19,TGTGCCAGTAGTATCGGGGAAACCGGGGAGCTGTTTTTT,CASSIGETGELFF
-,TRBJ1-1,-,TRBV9,TGTGCCAGCAGGGGGACACTGAACACTGAAGCTTTCTTT,CASRGTLNTEAFF
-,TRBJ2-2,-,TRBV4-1,TGCGCCAGCAGCCAAGGGACTACCACGAACACCGGGGAGCTGTTTTTT,CASSQGTTTNTGELFF
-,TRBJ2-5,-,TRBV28,TGTGCCAGCAGTCCGTCGCTCAGAGGTGAGACCCAGTACTTC,CASSPSLRGETQYF
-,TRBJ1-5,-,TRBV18,TGTGCCAGCTCACGTCAGGGTTACAATCAGCCCCAGCATTTT,CASSRQGYNQPQHF
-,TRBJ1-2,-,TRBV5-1,TGCGCCAGCAGCTCAACTAACTATGGCTACACCTTC,CASSSTNYGYTF
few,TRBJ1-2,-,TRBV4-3,TGCGCCAGCAGCCAAGTCCATCAGGGCGGCTATGGCTACACCTTC,CASSQVHQGGYGYTF
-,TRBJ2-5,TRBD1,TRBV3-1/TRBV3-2,TGTGCCAGCAGCCAAGATGTAGGGGGCAGGGAGACCCAGTACTTC,CASSQDVGGRETQYF
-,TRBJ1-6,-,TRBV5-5,TGTGCCAGCAGCGTAAGACAGAGAAGCTCCTATAATTCACCCCTCCACTTT,CASSVRQRSSYNSPLHF
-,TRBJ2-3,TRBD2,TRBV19,TGTGCCAGTAGTATGATTCCTGGACTAGCGGGGGGAAGGGATACGCAGTATTTT,CASSMIPGLAGGRDTQYF
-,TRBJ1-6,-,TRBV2,TGTGCCAGCAGTACCGAGTATTCACCCCTCCACTTT,CASSTEYSPLHF
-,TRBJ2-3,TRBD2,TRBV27,TGTGCCAGCAGTTCGCGTAGCGGGGCTGCAGATACGCAGTATTTT,CASSSRSGAADTQYF
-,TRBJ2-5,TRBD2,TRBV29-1,TGCAGCGGCGTGACTAGCTTAAGCCAAGAGACCCAGTACTTC,CSGVTSLSQETQYF
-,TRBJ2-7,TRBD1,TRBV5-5,TGTGCCAGCAGCCTGCGGGGGACAGGGCATTCGGGGGACGAGCAGTACTTC,CASSLRGTGHSGDEQYF
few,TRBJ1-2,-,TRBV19,TGTGCCAGTAGTACTACGCCGGGATATAACTATGGCTACACCTTC,CASSTTPGYNYGYTF
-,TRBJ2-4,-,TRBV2,TGTGCCAGCAGTGAAGTAGGGCGCGGGGCCAAAAACATTCAGTACTTC,CASSEVGRGAKNIQYF
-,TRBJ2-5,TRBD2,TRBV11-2,TGTGCCAGCAGCTTCGCGCTAGCGGGATCACAAGAGACCCAGTACTTC,CASSFALAGSQETQYF
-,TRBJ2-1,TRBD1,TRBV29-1,TGCAGCGTCGCCCGGGACAGAACCTACAATGAGCAGTTCTTC,CSVARDRTYNEQFF
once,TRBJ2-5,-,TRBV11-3,TGTGCCAGCAGCTTAGAGCCGGGGAAAGGAGAGACCCAGTACTTC,CASSLEPGKGETQYF
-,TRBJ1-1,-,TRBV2,TGTGCCAGCAGTCTAGGCCCCATGAACACTGAAGCTTTCTTT,CASSLGPMNTEAFF
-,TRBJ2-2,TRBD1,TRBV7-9,TGTGCCAGCAGCTCCCGGACAGGGTTCACCGGGGAGCTGTTTTTT,CASSSRTGFTGELFF
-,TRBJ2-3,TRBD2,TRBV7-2,TGTGCCAGCAGCCTAGGACTAGCCGCAGATACGCAGTATTTT,CASSLGLAADTQYF
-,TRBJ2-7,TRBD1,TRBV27,TGTGCCAGCAGTTTTGAGGGACAGGGAATCGACGAGCAGTACTTC,CASSFEGQGIDEQYF
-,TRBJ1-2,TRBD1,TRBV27,TGTGCCAGCAGTTTAAGACCGGGACAGGGGGCAGGCTACACCTTC,CASSLRPGQGAGYTF